This T cell receptor (beta chain) was recovered during a study of cytomegalovirus exposure and HLA in healthy donors (dated by TCRdb to the late 2010s). About the study as a whole: An earlier analysis of some 600 of the donors reported over 250 Gb of sequence data and 117 million unique TCR beta sequences obtained from about 179 million T cells. The number of typed donors differed by locus: about 620-640 for A, B, C, DRB1 and DQB1; some 500 for DQA1; 606 for DPA1; and 400 to 480 for DPB1. About 320 gigabases of sequencing data and tens of millions of unique TCR sequences were included in an early release covering about 600 HLA-typed donors. The study aimed to test whether cataloging public T cell receptors could reveal signatures of past pathogen exposure. An earlier analysis of 500 to 650 of the donors applied high-throughput TCR beta sequencing to assess whether each TCR beta V gene segment acted as functional or pseudogenic. Because of strong linkage in the cohort, a few DR-DQ haplotypes were treated as single units for association and clustering. The study used immunosequencing to profile the T cell repertoires of approximately 690 subjects and linked those repertoires to cytomegalovirus serostatus. HLA typing included class I and class II loci at four-digit resolution. Every repertoire in the discovery cohort had been generated on one and the same sequencing platform. Across under 500 genotyped donors of the cohort, an average of roughly 250,000 unique TCR beta nucleotide sequences per donor were sequenced, and 15% to 20% of those sequences were non-productive. In addition to the first cohort of 666 subjects, a separate validation cohort of approximately 110 different subjects was used. Among the approximately 430 genotyped donors, around 81% belonged to the genetic ancestry cluster associated with self-reported Caucasian donors. Donor age, sex, ethnicity and CMV serostatus were collected together with the repertoire data. A later analysis re-examined previously published TCR beta repertoires from more than 650 donors and added high-resolution HLA genotyping to investigate patterns of TCR occurrence. The later analysis used no new phenotypic data to find candidate immune exposures, relying instead on TCR beta sequences and their occurrence across donors. Genome-wide SNP genotypes for about 65% of the roughly 670 donors were used in a later genetic analysis, which treated that subset as a discovery cohort. The study combined high-throughput TCR immunosequencing, statistical association of individual TCRs with disease status, and machine learning to predict cytomegalovirus infection status.

Receptor libraries were prepared by the immunoSEQ multiplex PCR assay. For the multiplex PCR, a mixture combining 60 forward primers for TCR Vbeta segments and 13 reverse primers for TCR Jbeta segments was used. The CDR3 region of rearranged TCR beta genes was amplified from genomic DNA with a multiplex PCR assay. On the Illumina HiSeq System, the amplified TCR beta libraries were sequenced as 87-base-pair reads. Turning to the authors' computational methods: A later analysis tallied around 80 million unique TCR beta chains across the 610 or so repertoires, and some 12 million of those chains were shared by two or more donors. Raw reads were error-corrected and collapsed into unique sequences with a nearest-neighbor algorithm that merged closely related sequences to remove PCR and sequencing errors. Alignment of CDR3 sequences to IMGT reference sequences was used to assign V, D and J gene segments. Each retained sequence needed at least a six-nucleotide match to both a V gene segment and a J gene segment. A rearrangement counted as productive if the CDR3 had no stop codons and remained in frame with V and J, and every other rearrangement counted as non-productive. Following IMGT convention, CDR3 was defined as the stretch from the second conserved V-encoded cysteine to the conserved J-encoded phenylalanine. Sequences without an unambiguous match to a single V gene segment were excluded from the earlier analysis of 500 to 700 of the donors. In an earlier analysis of several hundred of the donors, V segments were called functional above 56.7% productive rearrangements and were called segregating when the between-donor standard deviation exceeded 5%. A statistical classification framework was built for diagnosing cytomegalovirus status from the catalog of TCR beta chain sequences. V and J gene assignment, in a later analysis, came from comparing TCR nucleotide sequences with IMGT/GENE-DB human TR gene sequences. Using the TCRdist pipeline, a later analysis assigned CDR3 sequences along with most-parsimonious VDJ recombination scenarios. In a later analysis, each TCR beta chain was defined by its CDR3 amino acid sequence together with its V-gene family, and reads without a unique V-gene family were excluded. To address suspected cross-contamination and a sequencing artifact, a later analysis removed approximately 590 highly shared, low-generation-probability nucleotide sequences. For each public chain, a later analysis derived a clonal expansion index from normalized ranks of inferred template counts within each repertoire. A later analysis computed generation probabilities with a VDJ recombination model fitted to out-of-frame rearrangements, and checked the results against IGoR. In a later analysis, hypergeometric tests were used to score TCR-TCR, TCR-HLA and TCR-CMV co-occurrence, with a repertoire-size bias correction applied to TCR pairs. In a later analysis, false discovery rates were estimated by permuting HLA or CMV assignments 20 times. A later analysis grouped co-occurring TCRs with DBSCAN, adding TCRdist sequence similarity when clustering within HLA-allele-positive subsets. Repertoires with fewer than 30,000 or more than 120,000 public chains were left out of co-occurrence clustering, as were about five repertoires with anomalous nucleotide sharing. TCRdb retrieved this table from immuneACCESS and kept in-frame rearrangements only. Not all clones are present; in checked studies, unresolved V genes account for under half, and no reason is known for the remainder. V and J calls and clone size are given by that table; D and trimming were obtained from the DNA. The sample includes fewer than 100,000 clones, with approximately 7.7% observed a single time. The ten largest clones take up over 2% of the sample.

The CDR3, from cysteine to phenylalanine, totals 21 residues. Here the CDR3 DNA is all that survives: 63 bases in frame from base 1. The investigation overall reported the following: In a later analysis, most CMV-associated TCR beta chains were found to appear HLA-restricted, with HLA associations seemingly driven largely by CMV exposure. When HLA alleles, especially DR and DQ, strongly co-occurred, TCR associations were difficult to assign to individual alleles. Most TCR sequences were seen in very few donors, while some public TCRs were found in many individuals. It was suggested by the authors that the approach could potentially be generalized to other disease states and immunological phenotypes. Correlated functional status among segregating V segments might reflect linkage disequilibrium, but an unknown experimental factor could not be ruled out. A cluster of highly shared sequence variants was judged likely to be a technical artifact of the sequencing pipeline. Because HLA typing was unavailable for some donors at each locus, only the typed subset was used in association tests. Sequencing depth was assumed to be roughly uniform across donors in the presence/absence analyses, though that assumption may not hold. A later genetic analysis reported fewer N-insertions in productive TCRs among donors in an Asian-associated ancestry cluster than the 666-donor mean. A further reported finding was that TCR beta sequences accurately predicted the HLA-A and HLA-B alleles for most subjects in the first cohort. CMV serostatus was the only immune exposure information available for the cohort. Broadly in line with IMGT annotations, most TCR beta V segments showed up in productive rearrangements about 87% or about 30% of the time in an earlier analysis of approximately 640 of the donors. In both the original and validation cohorts, the classifier was reported to diagnose cytomegalovirus status with high specificity and sensitivity. At a false discovery rate of 0.05, a later analysis linked 16,951 TCR beta sequences to specific HLA alleles. V-gene and J-gene trimming of TCR beta chains was associated with a missense DCLRE1C variant in a later genetic analysis, and the association was replicated in an independent cohort. Only TCR beta chains were sequenced in this cohort, and the absence of alpha or paired-chain data limited detectable features. In a later analysis, TCR association rates were found to vary across HLA loci, with the most associated TCRs seen for DRB1 alleles and the fewest for HLA-C alleles. Because the 87-base-pair reads could not distinguish some IMGT-functional V segments, including TRBV6-2 and TRBV6-3, those segments were excluded. In a later analysis, HLA-associated TCR beta chains were found to be more clonally expanded and to have lower generation probabilities than equally common non-associated chains. A later analysis reported that several top co-occurrence clusters appeared linked to parvovirus B19, influenza, CMV and Epstein-Barr virus. In vitro tests confirmed that a few of the cytomegalovirus-associated TCR beta chains recognize cytomegalovirus antigens. In the study, some 160 TCR beta chains were listed as associated with cytomegalovirus. Over 15 rarely observed V segments, including chromosome 9 orphons, were excluded from the earlier analysis of some 590 of the donors because counts were too low.

This clone was seen a handful of times. It has no known antigen specificity. No per-base quality is available; no much larger clone lies one base away. In total, approximately 690 healthy bone marrow donors made up the cohort. All cohort members were sampled while nominally healthy, although unrecorded immune exposures were likely present. The donor tested CMV seronegative and was one of the 352 seronegative cohort members. A peripheral blood sample was collected from each donor, and TCR beta sequencing was performed on peripheral blood mononuclear cells. The Qiagen DNeasy Blood Extraction Kit was used to extract genomic DNA from the blood cell samples.

The source of this sequence is a man aged 50 to 59 in good health and CMV-seronegative. Recombination joined TRBV21-1 with TRBJ1-5; no check of the table's D call, TRBD1, against the DNA was made. TRBV21-1 is listed as a pseudogene. The specimen was PBMCs. The CDR3 protein is CASSGRFLRGEEGYSNQPQHF. The DNA sequence follows: TGTGCCAGCAGCGGACGCTTCCTCAGGGGGGAAGAGGGCTATAGCAATCAGCCCCAGCATTTT.